What follows describes a single T cell receptor beta chain. This entry belongs to a study of OX40 agonist ivuxolimab in advanced cancers. Germline V lookup: CDR1 MNHEY, CDR2 SMNVEV (reference sequence). V lost 7 bases, J lost 5 bases, and 18 bases lay in between. CDR3 length: 14 amino acids. TCRdb keeps only in-frame clones here, not all; method: immunoSEQ multiplex PCR. The sample holds under 45,000 clones, under 85% seen once. The material was CD4+ or CD8+ T cells sorted from blood, obtained in a trial of the OX40 agonist ivuxolimab. The TCR was taken from an adult with an advanced solid tumor such as melanoma, head and neck, liver or kidney cancer. The chain links TRBV27 to TRBJ2-7, with D unclear. The CDR3 DNA is TGTGCCAGCACCAATGGGGTGGGCGGCAACGAGCAGTACTTC. Protein product: CASTNGVGGNEQYF.